Following are 27 T cell receptor beta chains from one sample sequenced in a study of technical replicates of blood from several donors. Clones were sequenced by immunoSEQ multiplex PCR, and TCRdb holds only the in-frame ones, with some missing. The sample comprises some 70,000 clones, about 97% of which are singletons, and more than 0.25% rests with the top ten. Source material: T cells isolated from PBMCs. These receptors were obtained from a human donor in good health.

The genes are TRBV30 and TRBJ2-1, with D tentatively TRBD2 (5 bases). V lost 3 bases to trimming and J lost 9 bases, with 15 bases between them. Germline loops: CDR1 GTSNPN, CDR2 SVGIG (reference sequence). The CDR3 is 13 amino acids. CDR3 sequence reads: CAWRDLREGEQFF. The DNA of the CDR3 is TGTGCCTGGAGGGACTTACGTGAGGGTGAGCAGTTCTTC.

The chain combines TRBV21-1 with TRBJ2-7; the DNA was not compared with TRBD2, the D call given in the table. TRBV21-1 is a recognized pseudogene. The CDR3 is 13 residues long. CDR3 bases: TGTGCCAGCAGCAAAAACGGGAGTAACGAGCAGTACTTC. Translating gives CASSKNGSNEQYF.

The chain links TRBV2 to TRBJ2-7; 8 bases map to TRBD2. The V and J ends lost 7 bases and 4 bases, in that order; junction bases with no gene match: 15. CDR1 and CDR2 from the germline V gene are SNHLY and FYNNEI. The CDR3 is made up of 16 amino acids. CDR3 nucleotides: TGTGCCAGCACTGGGACTAGTGCGTTCTTAGGGTACGAGCAGTACTTC. This codes for CASTGTSAFLGYEQYF.

The rearrangement uses TRBV30 and TRBJ2-7; TRBD1 matches 11 bases. Germline V lookup: CDR1 GTSNPN, CDR2 SVGIG (reference sequence). The CDR3 spans 14 residues. The V gene end was trimmed by 5 bases and the J gene end by 3 bases; junction bases not matched to a gene: 6. The CDR3 DNA sequence: TGTGCCTGGGGAGGGACAGGGGGTTACTACGAGCAGTACTTC. It encodes CAWGGTGGYYEQYF. The full variable domain, in which reference TRBV30 and TRBJ2-7 provide the parts outside the CDR3, is SQTIHQWPATLVQPVGSPLSLECTVEGTSNPNLYWYRQAAGRGLQLLFYSVGIGQISSEVPQNLSASRPQDRQFILSSKKLLLSDSGFYLCAWGGTGGYYEQYFGPGTRLTVT.

This clone was recorded once. The V gene is TRBV5-1, the J gene TRBJ2-1, with D hard to call. The germline CDR1 and CDR2 sequences are SGHRS and YFSETQ. The CDR3 runs 13 residues. V shed 2 bases and J shed 7 bases, with 10 bases lying between them. As DNA, the CDR3 is TGCGCCAGCAGCTTTGTATATCGGAATGAGCAGTTCTTC. This codes for CASSFVYRNEQFF.

The sample holds one count of this clone. This chain joins TRBV5-1 and TRBJ2-4, with D perhaps TRBD1 (6 bases). V lost 1 base to trimming and J lost 0 bases, with 17 bases between them. The CDR3 length is 18 residues. Germline assignment: CDR1 SGHRS and CDR2 YFSETQ. In DNA form, the CDR3 reads TGCGCCAGCAGCTTGATCCAGGGGAGTGATGCAGCCAAAAACATTCAGTACTTC. It encodes CASSLIQGSDAAKNIQYF.

The chain carries TRBV28 and TRBJ1-4; 8 bases agree with TRBD1. This CDR3 region has 15 residues. The J segment lost 5 bases and the V segment lost 4 bases, leaving 6 bases of the junction unmatched. CDR1 is MDHEN and CDR2 is SYDVKM in the germline V gene. The CDR3 nucleotides are TGTGCCAGCAGTTCCTGGACAGGGCCAAATGAAAAACTGTTTTTT. Translated, it gives CASSSWTGPNEKLFF.

The V gene is TRBV6-1, the J gene TRBJ2-3; 8 bases map to TRBD2. The CDR3 contains 15 residues. Germline trimming cut 0 bases from V and 4 bases from J; bases unmatched to any gene: 3. CDR1 and CDR2 from the germline V gene are MNHNS and SASEGT. The CDR3 sequence is CASSEAGTSPDTQYF. Here the CDR3 DNA reads TGTGCCAGCAGTGAAGCCGGGACTAGTCCAGATACGCAGTATTTT.

The chain joins TRBV30 to TRBJ1-1; D not resolved. The V and J ends lost 0 bases and 6 bases respectively, with 14 bases between them. The CDR3 extends over 14 amino acids. Germline CDR1 reads GTSNPN; CDR2 reads SVGIG (reference sequence). The CDR3 loop reads CAWSVNRYSAEAFF. The CDR3 DNA sequence: TGTGCCTGGAGTGTGAATAGGTATAGCGCTGAAGCTTTCTTT.

The chain is built from TRBV18 and TRBJ1-5, with D possibly matching TRBD1 (5 bases). The CDR3 has 14 amino acids. The germline V gene has CDR1 KGHSH and CDR2 LQKENI. Between the trimmed V and J ends, which lost 2 bases and 7 bases, there was a span of 12 bases. CDR3 residues: CASSPFRGEQPQHF. CDR3 DNA sequence: TGTGCCAGCTCACCATTCCGGGGGGAACAGCCCCAGCATTTT.

CDR3 sequence: CASSVAGFTEAFF. CDR3 DNA sequence: TGTGCCAGCAGCGTAGCGGGGTTCACTGAAGCTTTCTTT. The chain links TRBV9 to TRBJ1-1; D is undetermined. The V gene's germline CDR1 is SGDLS and CDR2 YYNGEE. V lost 0 bases, J lost 4 bases, and 7 bases lay in between. CDR3 length: 13 amino acids.

The chain has TRBV9 and TRBJ1-5; D uncertain. This CDR3 has 14 amino acids. Trimming pared 0 bases from V and 6 bases from J, leaving 10 bases between. Looked up from germline, CDR1 is SGDLS and CDR2 is YYNGEE. CDR3: CASSVVVLRQPQHF. CDR3 coding DNA: TGTGCCAGCAGCGTAGTAGTGCTGCGTCAGCCCCAGCATTTT.

This sequence joins TRBV2 and TRBJ1-1, with 8 bases aligning to TRBD1. J was trimmed by 4 bases and V by 7 bases; bases with no gene match: 20. The CDR3 is 18 amino acids. The germline gives CDR1 SNHLY, CDR2 FYNNEI. The CDR3: CASKGTRMTGVWSTEAFF. The CDR3 DNA sequence: TGTGCCAGCAAAGGAACCCGAATGACAGGGGTGTGGAGCACTGAAGCTTTCTTT.

The rearrangement uses TRBV28 and TRBJ1-2; TRBD1 matches 11 bases. CDR3 length: 16 amino acids. The V segment lost 4 bases and the J segment 3 bases; nucleotides outside the gene matches: 7. Germline CDR1 is MDHEN and CDR2 is SYDVKM. CDR3 in amino acids: CASSSTGTGGDYGYTF. CDR3 coding DNA: TGTGCCAGCAGTTCTACCGGGACAGGGGGAGACTATGGCTACACCTTC.

The J gene is TRBJ2-7, the V gene TRBV6-6; no reliable D call. CDR1 is MNHNY and CDR2 is SVGAGI in the germline V gene (reference sequence). The CDR3 is 16 residues long. Deletions cut 2 bases from V and 3 bases from J, with 17 bases between. The CDR3 spells CASSYPDVARGYEQYF. CDR3 DNA sequence: TGTGCCAGCAGTTACCCCGACGTGGCCCGAGGCTACGAGCAGTACTTC.

The chain combines TRBV29-1 with TRBJ2-5, with 7 bases matching TRBD2. The CDR3 totals 15 residues. Germline trimming cut 3 bases from V and 5 bases from J; bases unmatched to any gene: 12. CDR1 and CDR2 from the germline V gene are SQVTM and ANQGSEA. CDR3 sequence reads: CSVEGGEGPSETQYF. The CDR3 bases are TGCAGCGTTGAGGGGGGGGAGGGCCCTAGTGAGACCCAGTACTTC. The full variable domain, with the rest looked up from reference TRBV29-1 and TRBJ2-5, is SAVISQKPSRDICQRGTSLTIQCQVDSQVTMMFWYRQQPGQSLTLIATANQGSEATYESGFVIDKFPISRPNLTFSTLTVSNMSPEDSSIYLCSVEGGEGPSETQYFGPGTRLLVL.

This rearrangement joins TRBV7-6 to TRBJ2-7, with TRBD1 identical over 8 bases. V was pared by 5 bases and J by 5 bases, with 8 bases of the junction left unmatched. Per germline, CDR1 SGHVS and CDR2 FNYEAQ. The CDR3 has 14 amino acids. CDR3 DNA sequence: TGTGCCAGCAGCCCACGGACAGGGCAGAACGAGCAGTACTTC. It yields the protein CASSPRTGQNEQYF.

The gene calls are TRBV7-9 and TRBJ1-2; no clear D. CDR1 is SEHNR, CDR2 FQNEAQ, per germline (reference sequence). The CDR3 sequence is 16 residues long. The CDR3 region is CTPFPPNLDLDYGYTF. Here the CDR3 DNA reads TGTACACCATTCCCTCCCAATCTAGACCTGGACTATGGCTACACCTTC.

In its sample, this clone was seen once. The V call is TRBV7-9, the J call TRBJ2-3; weak D call: TRBD1 (6 bases). Looked up from germline, CDR1 is SEHNR and CDR2 is FQNEAQ (reference sequence). CDR3 length: 15 amino acids. Between the trimmed V and J ends, which lost 5 bases and 2 bases, there was a span of 14 bases. CDR3 sequence: CASSPAGQLTDTQYF. The CDR3 DNA sequence: TGTGCCAGCAGCCCAGCCGGACAGCTCACAGATACGCAGTATTTT.

The rearrangement links TRBV6-6 to TRBJ2-7; TRBD1 matches at 9 bases. V trimming: 6 bases; J trimming: 0 bases; junction bases outside the gene matches: 6. CDR3 length: 15 residues. From germline, CDR1 is MNHNY and CDR2 SVGAGI (reference sequence). CDR3 nucleotides: TGTGCCAGCAGAGCCGGGACAGGGAGCTCCTACGAGCAGTACTTC. Its translation is CASRAGTGSSYEQYF.

V usage is TRBV30 and J usage is TRBJ1-2; no clear D. V lost 0 bases to trimming and J lost 8 bases, with 10 bases between them. The CDR3 covers 12 residues. Germline lookup yields CDR1 GTSNPN and CDR2 SVGIG (reference sequence). The CDR3 here is CAWSVGGRGYTF. The CDR3 DNA sequence: TGTGCCTGGAGTGTAGGTGGCAGGGGCTACACCTTC. Full variable domain (missing parts from reference TRBV30 and TRBJ1-2): SQTIHQWPATLVQPVGSPLSLECTVEGTSNPNLYWYRQAAGRGLQLLFYSVGIGQISSEVPQNLSASRPQDRQFILSSKKLLLSDSGFYLCAWSVGGRGYTFGSGTRLTVV.

This chain links TRBV6-5 with TRBJ1-1; the D is unclear. CDR3 size: 15 residues. The germline V and J ends were trimmed by 0 bases and 0 bases, with 8 bases remaining between them. CDR1 MNHEY and CDR2 SVGAGI come from the germline V gene. The CDR3: CASSYSNSMNTEAFF. The CDR3 bases are TGTGCCAGCAGTTACTCGAACAGCATGAACACTGAAGCTTTCTTT.

This clone was detected once. The chain combines TRBV9 with TRBJ2-3; a weak D match, TRBD2 (7 bases). Germline V gives CDR1 SGDLS, CDR2 YYNGEE. CDR3 length equals 16 residues. V was clipped by 1 base and J by 1 base, with 13 bases between them. Here the CDR3 reads CASSVIGGLGTDTQYF. The CDR3 nucleotides are TGTGCCAGCAGCGTAATCGGGGGGCTAGGCACAGATACGCAGTATTTT.

The chain is built from TRBV30 and TRBJ2-4; TRBD2 aligns across 13 bases. The CDR3 contains 16 residues. V shed 2 bases, J shed 9 bases, and the junction held 10 bases outside the gene matches. Germline loops: CDR1 GTSNPN, CDR2 SVGIG (reference sequence). The CDR3 is CAWSPRTSGSGVIQYF. The CDR3 bases are TGTGCCTGGAGTCCCAGGACTAGCGGGAGTGGGGTCATTCAGTACTTC.

The chain has TRBV30 and TRBJ1-4; D ambiguous. Germline values: CDR1 GTSNPN, CDR2 SVGIG (reference sequence). The CDR3 is 13 amino acids. The V end lost 4 bases, the J end lost 8 bases, and 14 bases lay between the germline ends. DNA of the CDR3: TGTGCCTGGAATATGGCGGGATTCGAAAAACTGTTTTTT. Translated: CAWNMAGFEKLFF.

J is TRBJ2-2 and V is TRBV27, with 8 bases identical to TRBD1. Germline CDR1 MNHEY, CDR2 SMNVEV (reference sequence). The V gene end was trimmed by 5 bases and the J gene end by 7 bases; junction bases not matched to a gene: 9. CDR3 length: 15 residues. The DNA of the CDR3 is TGTGCCAGCAGTGGCAGGGGGCATAGGGGCGGGGAGCTGTTTTTT. This encodes CASSGRGHRGGELFF.

This chain joins TRBV4-3 and TRBJ2-5; 10 bases fit TRBD2. Germline loops: CDR1 LGHNA, CDR2 YSLEER. The CDR3 totals 17 residues. V dropped 3 bases and J dropped 4; count of bases not matched to a gene: 11. CDR3 residues: CASSHDLAGELRETQYF. CDR3 DNA: TGCGCCAGCAGCCATGACCTAGCGGGAGAACTGCGAGAGACCCAGTACTTC.